This T cell receptor (beta chain) is from a study of OX40 agonist ivuxolimab in advanced cancers. Study details: The patients' treatment was ivuxolimab, an agonistic anti-OX40 (CD134) antibody.

CDR1 and CDR2 (germline): SGHDN, FVKESK. V lost 1 base to trimming and J lost 6 bases, with 16 bases between them. This CDR3 is built from 15 residues. The investigators sampled blood at baseline, at cycle 4 day 1, and at cycle 7 day 1. The table came from immunoSEQ multiplex PCR; TCRdb's copy has only in-frame clones and leaves some out. This table has about 120,000 clones, around 91% appearing once. The V and J genes are TRBV14 and TRBJ2-7; D may be TRBD2 (5 bases). Source: CD4+ or CD8+ T cells sorted from blood, taken in a trial of the OX40 agonist ivuxolimab. This sequence originates from an adult with an advanced solid tumor such as melanoma, head and neck, liver or kidney cancer. CDR3 protein: CASSQAGGGRGEQYF. The CDR3 bases are TGTGCCAGCAGCCAAGCGGGCGGAGGACGAGGCGAGCAGTACTTC.